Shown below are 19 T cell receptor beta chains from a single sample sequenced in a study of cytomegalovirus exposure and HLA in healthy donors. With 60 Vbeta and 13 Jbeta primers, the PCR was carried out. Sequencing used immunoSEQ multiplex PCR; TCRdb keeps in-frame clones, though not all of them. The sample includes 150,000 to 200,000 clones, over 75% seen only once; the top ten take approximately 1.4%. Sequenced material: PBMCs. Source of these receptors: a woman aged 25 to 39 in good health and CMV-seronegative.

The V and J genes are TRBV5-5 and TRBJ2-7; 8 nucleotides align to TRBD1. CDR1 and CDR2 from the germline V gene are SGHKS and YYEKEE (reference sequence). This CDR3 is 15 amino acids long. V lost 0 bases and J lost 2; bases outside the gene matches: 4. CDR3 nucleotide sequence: TGTGCCAGCAGCTTGGCGAGACAGGGGACCTACGAGCAGTACTTC. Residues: CASSLARQGTYEQYF.

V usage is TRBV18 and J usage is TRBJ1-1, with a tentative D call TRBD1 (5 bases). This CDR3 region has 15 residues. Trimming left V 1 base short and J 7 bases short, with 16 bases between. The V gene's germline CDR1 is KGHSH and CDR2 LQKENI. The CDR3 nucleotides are TGTGCCAGCTCACCACGGGCAGGGTCTGTATTTGAAGCTTTCTTT. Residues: CASSPRAGSVFEAFF.

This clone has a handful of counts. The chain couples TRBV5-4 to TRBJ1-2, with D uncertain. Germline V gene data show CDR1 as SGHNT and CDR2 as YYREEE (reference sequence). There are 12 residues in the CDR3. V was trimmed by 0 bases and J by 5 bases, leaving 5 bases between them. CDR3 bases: TGTGCCAGCAGCTTGGATCGGTATGGCTACACCTTC. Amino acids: CASSLDRYGYTF.

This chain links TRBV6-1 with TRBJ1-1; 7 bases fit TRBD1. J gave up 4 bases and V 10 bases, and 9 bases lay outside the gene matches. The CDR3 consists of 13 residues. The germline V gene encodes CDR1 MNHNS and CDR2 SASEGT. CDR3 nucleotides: TGTGCCACCCCGAACAGGGGAGGCACTGAAGCTTTCTTT. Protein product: CATPNRGGTEAFF.

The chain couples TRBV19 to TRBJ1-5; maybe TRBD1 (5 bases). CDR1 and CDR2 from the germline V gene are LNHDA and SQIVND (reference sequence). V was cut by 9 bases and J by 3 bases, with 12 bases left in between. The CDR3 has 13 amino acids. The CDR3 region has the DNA TGTGCCAGCAAGGGGCAGCACAATCAGCCCCAGCATTTT. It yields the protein CASKGQHNQPQHF.

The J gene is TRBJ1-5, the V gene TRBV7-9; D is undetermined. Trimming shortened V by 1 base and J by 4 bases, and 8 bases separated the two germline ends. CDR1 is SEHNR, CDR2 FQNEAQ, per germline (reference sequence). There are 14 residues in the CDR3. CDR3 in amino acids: CASSLDGFNQPQHF. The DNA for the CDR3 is TGTGCCAGCAGCTTAGACGGGTTTAATCAGCCCCAGCATTTT.

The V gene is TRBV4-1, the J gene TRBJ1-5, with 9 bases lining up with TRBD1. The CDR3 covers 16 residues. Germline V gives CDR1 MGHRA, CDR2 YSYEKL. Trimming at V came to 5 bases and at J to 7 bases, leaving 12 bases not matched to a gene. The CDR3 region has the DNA TGCGCCAGCAGCTACTTACTGACAGGGGGTGGACAGCCCCAGCATTTT. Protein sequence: CASSYLLTGGGQPQHF.

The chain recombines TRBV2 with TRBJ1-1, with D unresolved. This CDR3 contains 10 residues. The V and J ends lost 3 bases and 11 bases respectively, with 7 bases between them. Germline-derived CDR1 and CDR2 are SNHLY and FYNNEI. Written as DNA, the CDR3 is TGTGCCAGCAGTGAGGGCCGGGCTTTCTTT. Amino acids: CASSEGRAFF.

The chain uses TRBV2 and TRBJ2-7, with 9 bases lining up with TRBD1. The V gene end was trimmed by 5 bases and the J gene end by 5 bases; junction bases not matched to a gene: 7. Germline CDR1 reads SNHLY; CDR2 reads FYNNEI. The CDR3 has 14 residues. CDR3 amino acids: CASSSRDRVDEQYF. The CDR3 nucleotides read TGTGCCAGCAGTTCCCGGGACAGGGTTGACGAGCAGTACTTC. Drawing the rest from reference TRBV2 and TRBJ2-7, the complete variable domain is EPEVTQTPSHQVTQMGQEVILRCVPISNHLYFYWYRQILGQKVEFLVSFYNNEISEKSEIFDDQFSVERPDGSNFTLKIRSTKLEDSAMYFCASSSRDRVDEQYFGPGTRLTVT.

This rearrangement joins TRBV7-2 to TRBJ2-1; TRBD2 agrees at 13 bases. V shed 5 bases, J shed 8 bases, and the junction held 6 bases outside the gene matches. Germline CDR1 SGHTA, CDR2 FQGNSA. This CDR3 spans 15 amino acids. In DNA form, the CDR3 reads TGTGCCAGCAGCCGGACTAGCGGGGGTACCTATGAGCAGTTCTTC. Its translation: CASSRTSGGTYEQFF.

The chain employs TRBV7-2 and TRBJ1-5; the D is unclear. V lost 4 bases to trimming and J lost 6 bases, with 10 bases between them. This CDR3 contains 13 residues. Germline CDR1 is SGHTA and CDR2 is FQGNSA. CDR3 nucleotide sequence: TGTGCCAGCAGCTCCAAGCCCGGTCAGCCCCAGCATTTT. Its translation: CASSSKPGQPQHF.

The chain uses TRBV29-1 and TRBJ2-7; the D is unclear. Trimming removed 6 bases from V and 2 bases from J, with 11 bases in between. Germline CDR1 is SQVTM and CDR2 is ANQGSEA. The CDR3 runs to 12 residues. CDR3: CSVREAPYEQYF. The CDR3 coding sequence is TGCAGCGTCAGAGAGGCCCCCTACGAGCAGTACTTC.

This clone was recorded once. The CDR3: CASSSDRGGHNEQFF. In DNA form, the CDR3 reads TGTGCCAGCAGCTCGGACAGGGGTGGCCACAATGAGCAGTTCTTC. The rearrangement uses TRBV7-3 and TRBJ2-1; TRBD1 aligns across 9 bases. This CDR3 comprises 15 residues. The germline gives CDR1 SGHTA, CDR2 FQGTGA. Trimming took 4 bases from V and 5 from J; bases not matched to a gene: 6.

Here the CDR3 reads CASSPQRGDGNTIYF. Here the CDR3 DNA reads TGTGCCAGCTCACCCCAAAGGGGCGATGGAAACACCATATATTTT. The chain joins TRBV18 to TRBJ1-3, with D tentatively TRBD1 (5 bases). CDR1 is KGHSH, CDR2 LQKENI, per germline. This CDR3 has 15 residues. V shed 3 bases and J shed 3 bases, with 12 bases lying between them.

CDR3 residues: CASGEQVSSYEQYF. The CDR3 DNA follows: TGTGCCAGTGGCGAACAGGTTAGCTCCTACGAGCAGTACTTC. V is TRBV19 and J is TRBJ2-5; D is possibly TRBD1 (5 bases). The J call may be incorrect, as the DNA end agrees better with TRBJ2-7. The germline gives CDR1 LNHDA, CDR2 SQIVND (reference sequence). CDR3 length equals 14 residues.

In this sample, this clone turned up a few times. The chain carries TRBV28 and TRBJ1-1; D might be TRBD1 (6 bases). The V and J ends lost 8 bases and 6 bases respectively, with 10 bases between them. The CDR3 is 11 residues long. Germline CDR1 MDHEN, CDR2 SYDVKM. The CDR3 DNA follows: TGTGCCAGCCAAAACAGGGCTGAAGCTTTCTTT. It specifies CASQNRAEAFF. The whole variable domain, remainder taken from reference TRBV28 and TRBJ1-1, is DVKVTQSSRYLVKRTGEKVFLECVQDMDHENMFWYRQDPGLGLRLIYFSYDVKMKEKGDIPEGYSVSREKKERFSLILESASTNQTSMYLCASQNRAEAFFGQGTRLTVV.

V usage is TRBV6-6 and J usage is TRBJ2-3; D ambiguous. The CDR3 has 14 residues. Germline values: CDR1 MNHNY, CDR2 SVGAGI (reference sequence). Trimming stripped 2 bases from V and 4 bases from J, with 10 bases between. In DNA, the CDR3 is TGTGCCAGCAGTTACGAAATGACACCAGATACGCAGTATTTT. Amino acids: CASSYEMTPDTQYF.

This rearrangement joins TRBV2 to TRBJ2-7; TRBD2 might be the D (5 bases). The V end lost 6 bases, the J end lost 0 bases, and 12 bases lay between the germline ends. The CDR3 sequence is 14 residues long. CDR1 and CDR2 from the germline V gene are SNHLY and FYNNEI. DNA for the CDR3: TGTGCCAGCAGCGGGGATCGGAGCTCCTACGAGCAGTACTTC. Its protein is CASSGDRSSYEQYF.

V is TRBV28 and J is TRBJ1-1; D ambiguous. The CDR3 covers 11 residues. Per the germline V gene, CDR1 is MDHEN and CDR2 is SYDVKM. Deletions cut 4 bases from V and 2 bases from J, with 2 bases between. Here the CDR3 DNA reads TGTGCCAGCAGTTCTAACACTGAAGCTTTCTTT. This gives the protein CASSSNTEAFF.